This T cell receptor (beta chain) was obtained from a study of regulatory T cells in long-lasting Graves disease. Study overall: Newly diagnosed Graves' patients had taken antithyroid drugs under 3 months.

HTBI primers from iRepertoire and Arm-PCR of CDR3 regions yielded the TCR beta libraries. One entry per CDR3 protein, called by TCRdb with MiXCR from the multiplex PCR reads. The sample lists hundreds of thousands of distinct CDR3 sequences; about 13% were seen once. With regard to this clonotype: No antigen is known for it.

The germline V and J ends were trimmed by 4 bases and 5 bases, with 12 bases remaining between them. Germline CDR1 is SGHRS and CDR2 is YFSETQ. The CDR3 has 13 residues. Regarding the study as a whole: Persistent disease samples used TRBV28, TRBJ1-2 and TRBJ2-5 preferentially.

Documented time point: newly diagnosed GD, antithyroid drugs for less than 3 months. From PBMCs, RNA was extracted and then used to make the TCR library. American Thyroid Association guidelines defined how Graves' disease was diagnosed. With EDTA tubes as the receptacles, around 10 milliliters of peripheral blood were drawn. This sample also belongs to another study, concerning T cells in Graves' hyperthyroidism and ophthalmopathy.

The chain is built from TRBV5-1 and TRBJ2-5; a weak D match, TRBD2 (6 bases). This TCR was sampled from a young man with Graves disease. The sample in question was peripheral blood mononuclear cells (PBMCs), obtained at new diagnosis, from a patient treated with antithyroid drugs. The CDR3 here is CASSESRGETQYF. The DNA of the CDR3 is TGCGCCAGCAGCGAGAGCCGGGGGGAGACCCAGTACTTC.